This TCR beta chain was sequenced during a study of identical twins. Broader study findings: Out-of-frame beta sequences exhibited a weaker degree of excess twin sharing.

CDR1 and CDR2 from the germline V gene are LGHNA and YNFKEQ. The CDR3 sequence is 18 residues long. V was clipped by 0 bases and J by 2 bases, with 20 bases between them. MiXCR was run by TCRdb on the 5' RACE reads, yielding one entry per CDR3 protein. This table has roughly 490,000 distinct CDR3 sequences, about 13% appearing once. About this clonotype: The antigen is unknown.

A further study also used this sample, focusing on yellow fever vaccine responses in identical twins.

The TCR originated in a young woman in good health. The chain joins TRBV4-2 to TRBJ2-7; tentative D call: TRBD2 (6 bases). The source material was CD4+ T cells sorted from blood. CDR3 amino acids: CASSQDLTGTGFPYEQYF. For the CDR3, the DNA is TGTGCCAGCAGCCAAGATCTTACCGGGACTGGGTTTCCCTACGAGCAGTACTTC.